This TCR beta chain was profiled in a study of cytomegalovirus exposure and HLA in healthy donors. General study results and limits: The study carried out a later analysis of TCR beta sequences. It associated approximately 17,000 of them with specific HLA alleles at a false discovery rate of 0.05.

Each donor was healthy, and each was a bone marrow donor. About this clone: Its specificity is not known.

The trim removed 7 bases at V and 4 bases at J, leaving 6 bases unmatched. The CDR3 consists of 13 residues. CDR1 is SEHNR and CDR2 is FQNEAQ in the germline V gene (reference sequence). The PCR made use of 60 Vbeta and 13 Jbeta primers. Methods used by the authors: Approximately 11 million of the about 80 million unique TCR beta chains counted in a later analysis were shared. The repertoire was sequenced with immunoSEQ multiplex PCR; TCRdb's copy has only in-frame clones and lacks some. Clone size and the V and J calls come from that table; the DNA yielded D and trimming. Its table records around 50,000 clones.

Sequencing was performed on PBMCs. This chain links TRBV7-9 with TRBJ2-7; 8 bases map to TRBD2. The TCR comes from a female donor in good health and CMV-seronegative. CDR3 nucleotides: TGTGCCAGCACCGGCGGGGGGAGATACGAGCAGTACTTC. Its protein is CASTGGGRYEQYF. Based on the CDR3 plus reference TRBV7-9 and TRBJ2-7, the full variable domain is DTGVSQNPRHKITKRGQNVTFRCDPISEHNRLYWYRQTLGQGPEFLTYFQNEAQLEKSRLLSDRFSAERPKGSFSTLEIQRTEQGDSAMYLCASTGGGRYEQYFGPGTRLTVT.